Listed here are 7 T cell receptor beta chains from one sample, sequenced in a study of immune heterogeneity within non-small cell lung tumors. Template material for each sample was 600 to 750 ng of bulk tumor genomic DNA. Biopsies, several per primary tumor and spaced far apart, were collected during surgery. Curative surgery was performed on patients who had untreated, newly diagnosed non-small cell lung cancer. The TCR beta CDR3 region underwent multiplex PCR amplification with 32 V and 13 J primers. TCRdb used MiXCR to reprocess the multiplex PCR reads, holding one entry per CDR3 protein. The sample consists of 10,000 to 15,000 distinct CDR3 sequences, 20% to 25% of them appearing once. Material for sequencing was lung tumor tissue. The receptors stem from a man aged 50 or older with non-small cell lung cancer.

This chain links TRBV3-1 with TRBJ1-1; no definite D call. V was pared by 2 bases and J by 7 bases, with 14 bases between. Germline V gene sequence: CDR1 LGHDT, CDR2 YNNKEL (reference sequence). The CDR3 runs 14 residues. The CDR3 sequence is CASSQSPSSHEAFF. CDR3 DNA sequence: TGTGCCAGCAGCCAATCGCCCTCCTCTCATGAAGCTTTCTTT.

This clonotype was seen repeatedly, ten times or more. The chain employs TRBV5-6 and TRBJ2-1; weak D call: TRBD1 (6 bases). CDR3 length: 14 amino acids. The V gene lost 5 bases and the J gene lost 10 bases, with 19 bases spanning the gap. Germline CDR1 and CDR2: SGHDT and YYEEEE. The CDR3 sequence: CASSYGRGSREQFF. The CDR3, as DNA: TGTGCCAGCAGTTACGGCAGGGGAAGTCGGGAGCAGTTCTTC.

The chain joins TRBV10-2 to TRBJ1-2; D is perhaps TRBD1 (5 bases). Between the trimmed V and J ends, which lost 3 bases and 0 bases, there was a span of 14 bases. CDR3 size: 16 residues. The germline V gene has CDR1 WSHSY and CDR2 SAAADI. CDR3 coding DNA: TGCGCCAGCAGTGATGGGGCCTTGGAGACTAACTATGGCTACACCTTC. The encoded protein is CASSDGALETNYGYTF.

This clonotype was detected ten times or more. This chain links TRBV19 with TRBJ1-2, with TRBD1 matching over 10 bases. The germline gives CDR1 LNHDA, CDR2 SQIVND (reference sequence). V trimming: 0 bases; J trimming: 4 bases; junction bases outside the gene matches: 2. The CDR3 sequence is 15 residues long. As DNA, the CDR3 is TGTGCCAGTAGTATAGAGACAGGGGGCGGCTATGGCTACACCTTC. Translated: CASSIETGGGYGYTF.

The chain couples TRBV29-1 to TRBJ1-5; D is undetermined. The CDR3 loop spans 13 amino acids. CDR1 SQVTM and CDR2 ANQGSEA come from the germline V gene. Trimming left V 4 bases short and J 2 bases short, with 9 bases between. Here the CDR3 DNA reads TGCAGCGTTGGAGCGGACGGCAATCAGCCCCAGCATTTT. Encoded protein: CSVGADGNQPQHF.

Regarding this clonotype: A read error is possible here, since a much larger clone lies one base away. This chain connects TRBV7-3 to TRBJ2-3; D gene uncertain. The CDR3 is 15 amino acids. Germline assignment: CDR1 SGHTA and CDR2 FQGTGA. Trimming left V 2 bases short and J 0 bases short, with 9 bases between. Here the CDR3 reads CASSLLEVSTDTQYF. For the CDR3, the DNA is TGTGCCAGCAGCTTACTAGAGGTTAGCACAGATACGCAGTATTTT.

The chain recombines TRBV5-4 with TRBJ2-7; D possibly uses TRBD1 or TRBD2 (5 bases each). The CDR3 spans 12 residues. Trimming removed 4 bases at V and 4 bases at J, with 9 bases between. Germline V lookup: CDR1 SGHNT, CDR2 YYREEE (reference sequence). The CDR3 sequence: CASSRDGYEQYF. The DNA of the CDR3 is TGTGCCAGCAGCAGGGACGGGTACGAGCAGTACTTC.